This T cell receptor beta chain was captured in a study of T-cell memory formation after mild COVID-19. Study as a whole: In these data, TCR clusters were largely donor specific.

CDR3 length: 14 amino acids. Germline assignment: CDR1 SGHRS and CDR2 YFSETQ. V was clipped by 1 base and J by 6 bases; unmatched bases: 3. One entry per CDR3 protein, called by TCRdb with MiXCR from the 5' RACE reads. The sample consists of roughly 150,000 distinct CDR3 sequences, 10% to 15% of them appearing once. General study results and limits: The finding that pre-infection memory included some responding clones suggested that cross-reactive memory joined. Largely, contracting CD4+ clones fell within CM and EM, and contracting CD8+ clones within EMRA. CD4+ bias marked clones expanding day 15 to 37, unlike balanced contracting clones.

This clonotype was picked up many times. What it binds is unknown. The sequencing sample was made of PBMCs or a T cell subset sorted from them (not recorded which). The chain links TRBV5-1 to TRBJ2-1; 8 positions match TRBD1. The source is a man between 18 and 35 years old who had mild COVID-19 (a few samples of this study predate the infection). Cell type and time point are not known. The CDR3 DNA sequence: TGCGCCAGCAGCTTGAAACAGGGGGGCAATGAGCAGTTCTTC. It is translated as CASSLKQGGNEQFF.